The 20 T cell receptor beta chains listed next were all sequenced from one sample in a study of radiation and T cells in renal cell carcinoma. Time point of the sample: blood 2 weeks post-SBRT. The treatment here: 15 Gy SBRT to primary tumor, nephrectomy 4 weeks later. Assay used: immunoSEQ multiplex PCR; TCRdb lists only in-frame clones, some missing. Here the sample spans roughly 80,000 clones, around 86% being singletons. This specimen consisted of blood, obtained from a patient whose treatment included radiotherapy and nephrectomy. Every receptor here comes from a woman aged 45-65 years with renal cell carcinoma.

This clone was seen a handful of times. The chain combines TRBV18 with TRBJ2-1; TRBD1 is a possible D gene (5 bases). V was pared by 3 bases and J by 7 bases, with 7 bases between. Germline V lookup: CDR1 KGHSH, CDR2 LQKENI. CDR3 length: 12 amino acids. CDR3 sequence reads: CASSPGLNEQFF. CDR3 sequence (DNA): TGTGCCAGCTCACCGGGGCTTAATGAGCAGTTCTTC.

This clone was recorded only once. CDR3 nucleotide sequence: TGTGCCAGCAGGGCCGGGGGAACGAGCAATCAGCCCCAGCATTTT. Encoded protein: CASRAGGTSNQPQHF. V usage is TRBV6-6 and J usage is TRBJ1-5, with D perhaps matching TRBD1 (5 bases). This CDR3 spans 15 amino acids. Germline V CDR1 and CDR2: MNHNY, SVGAGI (reference sequence). V was cut by 6 bases and J by 1 base, with 13 bases left in between.

The chain links TRBV19 to TRBJ2-1; D is possibly TRBD1 or TRBD2 (5 bases each). V dropped 4 bases and J dropped 9 bases, with 22 bases sitting between them. In germline, CDR1 is LNHDA, CDR2 SQIVND (reference sequence). This CDR3 spans 16 amino acids. CDR3 DNA: TGTGCCAGTAGTAAGGGGACCCCCGCGTACAGCGGTGAGCAGTTCTTC. Its protein is CASSKGTPAYSGEQFF.

Comment on this clone: Other DNA sequences in the sample encode the same CDR3. The chain employs TRBV29-1 and TRBJ1-2, with D unclear. From germline, CDR1 is SQVTM and CDR2 ANQGSEA. The germline V and J ends were trimmed by 6 bases and 5 bases, with 10 bases remaining between them. This CDR3 spans 11 amino acids. CDR3 region: CSVVPSYGYTF. CDR3 coding DNA: TGCAGCGTAGTACCGAGTTATGGCTACACCTTC.

Turning to this clone: The sample carries other DNA sequences with the same CDR3. The CDR3 DNA sequence: TGCGCCAGCAGCCTCGACCAAGAGACCCAGTACTTC. Amino acids: CASSLDQETQYF. The V and J genes are TRBV5-1 and TRBJ2-5; unclear D gene. Trimming shortened V by 4 bases and J by 0 bases, and 4 bases separated the two germline ends. Germline assignment: CDR1 SGHRS and CDR2 YFSETQ. The CDR3 runs 12 residues.

Notes on this clone: Being one base from a much bigger clone, this may be a read error. The rearrangement links TRBV4-3 to TRBJ2-4; tentative D call: TRBD1 (5 bases). This CDR3 has 17 amino acids. Germline V CDR1 and CDR2: LGHNA, YSLEER. The CDR3 spells CAGSQEEGALAKNIQYF. The DNA for the CDR3 is TGCGCCGGCAGCCAAGAGGAAGGGGCTCTAGCCAAAAACATTCAGTACTTC.

The chain combines TRBV4-1 with TRBJ2-7; 7 bases line up with TRBD1. The trim removed 2 bases at V and 3 bases at J, leaving 4 bases unmatched. The germline gives CDR1 MGHRA, CDR2 YSYEKL. The CDR3 is 14 amino acids. DNA for the CDR3: TGCGCCAGCAGCCAAAGGACAGGCGACTACGAGCAGTACTTC. Its protein is CASSQRTGDYEQYF.

The V and J genes are TRBV10-2 and TRBJ2-1, with 16 bases fitting TRBD2. The CDR3 has 17 amino acids. Germline V CDR1 and CDR2: WSHSY, SAAADI. The V segment lost 4 bases and the J segment 7 bases; nucleotides outside the gene matches: 7. The CDR3 is CASSAPGLAGGPNEQFF. Written as DNA, the CDR3 is TGCGCCAGCAGTGCTCCGGGACTAGCGGGAGGGCCGAATGAGCAGTTCTTC.

The J gene is TRBJ2-5, the V gene TRBV27; 12 positions agree with TRBD1. This CDR3 region has 14 residues. CDR1 MNHEY and CDR2 SMNVEV come from the germline V gene (reference sequence). V was pared by 5 bases and J by 10 bases, with 8 bases of the junction left unmatched. As DNA, the CDR3 is TGTGCCAGCAGTCCCGGGACAGGGGGCACCAACCAGTACTTC. As protein: CASSPGTGGTNQYF.

CDR3 residues: CAWRGQGRRNTEAFF. As DNA, the CDR3 is TGTGCCTGGAGGGGACAGGGACGAAGGAACACTGAAGCTTTCTTT. The rearrangement uses TRBV30 and TRBJ1-1; 9 bases map to TRBD1. CDR1 and CDR2 (germline): GTSNPN, SVGIG (reference sequence). The trim removed 3 bases at V and 1 base at J, leaving 6 bases unmatched. The CDR3 has 15 residues. Full variable domain (outside the CDR3, taken from reference TRBV30 and TRBJ1-1): SQTIHQWPATLVQPVGSPLSLECTVEGTSNPNLYWYRQAAGRGLQLLFYSVGIGQISSEVPQNLSASRPQDRQFILSSKKLLLSDSGFYLCAWRGQGRRNTEAFFGQGTRLTVV.

This chain links TRBV2 with TRBJ2-3; 14 nucleotides agree with TRBD2. The V gene end was trimmed by 6 bases and the J gene end by 3 bases; junction bases not matched to a gene: 11. The germline CDR1 and CDR2 sequences are SNHLY and FYNNEI. This CDR3 comprises 18 residues. CDR3 bases: TGTGCCAGCAGGCTCCAGCCGGGACTAGCGGGGGTAACAGATACGCAGTATTTT. Its translation is CASRLQPGLAGVTDTQYF.

The chain joins TRBV7-3 to TRBJ1-1; tentative D call: TRBD1 (5 bases). V dropped 5 bases and J dropped 2 bases, with 9 bases sitting between them. The CDR3 totals 13 residues. CDR1 and CDR2 from the germline V gene are SGHTA and FQGTGA. CDR3 sequence reads: CASSLDRNTEAFF. The CDR3, as DNA: TGTGCCAGCAGCCTCGACAGAAACACTGAAGCTTTCTTT. Full variable domain (missing parts from reference TRBV7-3 and TRBJ1-1): GAGVSQTPSNKVTEKGKYVELRCDPISGHTALYWYRQSLGQGPEFLIYFQGTGAADDSGLPNDRFFAVRPEGSVSTLKIQRTERGDSAVYLCASSLDRNTEAFFGQGTRLTVV.

This chain connects TRBV7-3 to TRBJ2-7; 10 bases agree with TRBD2. J was trimmed by 6 bases and V by 5 bases; bases with no gene match: 7. This CDR3 spans 14 amino acids. Germline CDR1 SGHTA, CDR2 FQGTGA. Here the CDR3 reads CASSPWTSGTEQYF. DNA for the CDR3: TGTGCCAGCAGCCCCTGGACTAGCGGTACCGAGCAGTACTTC.

This clone was seen only once. This chain links TRBV7-9 with TRBJ2-2, with a possible D match to TRBD2 (5 bases). CDR3 length: 15 residues. V shed 2 bases and J shed 3 bases, with 10 bases lying between them. Germline-derived CDR1 and CDR2 are SEHNR and FQNEAQ (reference sequence). CDR3 protein: CASSLSGSYTGELFF. The CDR3 region has the DNA TGTGCCAGCAGCTTATCGGGGAGCTACACCGGGGAGCTGTTTTTT.

V gene TRBV6-1 combines with J gene TRBJ1-2; no definite D call. V was pared by 2 bases and J by 7 bases, with 14 bases between. The germline CDR1 and CDR2 sequences are MNHNS and SASEGT. The CDR3 length is 14 residues. CDR3 residues: CASSESRVAAGYTF. The CDR3, as DNA: TGTGCCAGCAGTGAAAGCCGAGTAGCCGCTGGCTACACCTTC.

This chain links TRBV9 with TRBJ1-1; D uncertain. Trimming shortened V by 0 bases and J by 3 bases, and 3 bases separated the two germline ends. In germline, CDR1 is SGDLS, CDR2 YYNGEE. The CDR3 is 12 amino acids. DNA of the CDR3: TGTGCCAGCAGCGTAGGGGACACTGAAGCTTTCTTT. It specifies CASSVGDTEAFF.

This clone appeared a few times. The genes are TRBV11-2 and TRBJ1-1; D unclear. The germline V and J ends were trimmed by 2 bases and 1 base, with 5 bases remaining between them. The CDR3 extends over 13 amino acids. Germline CDR1 is SGHAT and CDR2 is FQNNGV. The CDR3 reads CASSLYTNTEAFF. CDR3 sequence (DNA): TGTGCCAGCAGCTTATACACGAACACTGAAGCTTTCTTT.

The table lists this clone with a count of one. This chain links TRBV6-5 with TRBJ1-2; perhaps TRBD1 as D (5 bases). Deletions cut 6 bases from V and 2 bases from J, with 10 bases between. The CDR3 contains 13 residues. Germline loops: CDR1 MNHEY, CDR2 SVGAGI. Here the CDR3 reads CASRPTGNYGYTF. The CDR3 DNA reads as TGTGCCAGCAGGCCCACAGGAAACTATGGCTACACCTTC.

The V call is TRBV2, the J call TRBJ1-2; 7 nucleotides line up with TRBD1. Unmatched junction bases numbered 4, after V lost 6 bases and J lost 3 bases. This CDR3 contains 13 residues. Looked up from germline, CDR1 is SNHLY and CDR2 is FYNNEI. The CDR3 loop is CASSLGTDYGYTF. The CDR3 DNA reads TGTGCCAGCAGCCTAGGGACAGACTATGGCTACACCTTC.

The chain is built from TRBV1 and TRBJ2-7; TRBD1 was called by the table and not checked on the DNA. TRBV1 is a pseudogene segment. CDR3 length: 12 amino acids. In nucleotides, the CDR3 is TGCACCAGCAGCCACAAAACCTACGAGCAGTACTTC. Translation: CTSSHKTYEQYF.